The 25 T cell receptor beta chains given below trace back to one sample, sequenced in a study of T cell repertoires in cytomegalovirus infection. TCRdb re-analysed the reads in MiXCR, keeping a single row per CDR3 protein. Of about 360,000 distinct CDR3 sequences in the sample, over 15% were seen once. The source material was PBMCs. Source of these receptors: a human donor in good health (CMV status not recorded). Some clones in this sample may be carry-over from other donors' samples.

Many counts were recorded for this clonotype. J is TRBJ2-7 and V is TRBV7-2, with D tentatively TRBD1 or TRBD2 (5 bases each). V lost 3 bases and J lost 4, with 10 bases in between. Germline loops: CDR1 SGHTA, CDR2 FQGNSA. The CDR3 sequence is 13 residues long. The CDR3 sequence is CASSLGVWYEQYF. The CDR3 DNA follows: TGTGCCAGCAGCTTGGGGGTTTGGTACGAGCAGTACTTC.

This clonotype was seen at least ten times. The chain joins TRBV7-2 to TRBJ2-6; TRBD2 might be the D (6 bases). Trimming removed 5 bases from V and 0 bases from J, with 17 bases in between. This CDR3 region has 18 residues. CDR1 is SGHTA and CDR2 is FQGNSA in the germline V gene. In DNA, the CDR3 is TGTGCCAGCAGCGTAGAGGTGACTAGGTCCTCTGGGGCCAACGTCCTGACTTTC. Protein: CASSVEVTRSSGANVLTF. Full variable domain (rest looked up from reference TRBV7-2 and TRBJ2-6): GAGVSQSPSNKVTEKGKDVELRCDPISGHTALYWYRQSLGQGLEFLIYFQGNSAPDKSGLPSDRFSAERTGGSVSTLTIQRTQQEDSAVYLCASSVEVTRSSGANVLTFGAGSRLTVL.

Many counts were recorded for this clonotype. The chain joins TRBV14 to TRBJ2-3; D ambiguous. CDR3 size: 12 residues. With 4 bases removed from V and 4 bases from J, the gap between germline ends came to 6 bases. Germline V lookup: CDR1 SGHDN, CDR2 FVKESK. Written as DNA, the CDR3 is TGTGCCAGCAGCCCCGCCTCAGATACGCAGTATTTT. It translates to CASSPASDTQYF.

There are a few counts of this clonotype. This chain links TRBV6-2 or TRBV6-3 with TRBJ2-3; 7 nucleotides match TRBD2. Germline-derived CDR1 and CDR2 are MNHEY and SVGEGT. The ends lost 4 bases at V and 7 bases at J; junction bases unmatched: 14. The CDR3 extends over 16 amino acids. This CDR3 is CASSSRGTNLGNTQYF. CDR3 DNA sequence: TGTGCCAGCAGTTCCCGGGGGACTAACCTGGGAAATACGCAGTATTTT.

This clonotype was seen only a few times. The chain couples TRBV19 to TRBJ2-2; D ambiguous. V lost 6 bases to trimming and J lost 4 bases, with 12 bases between them. Germline CDR1 and CDR2: LNHDA and SQIVND (reference sequence). This CDR3 is 14 amino acids long. The CDR3 nucleotides are TGTGCCAGTAGCATCGTAAAGGGCACCGGGGAGCTGTTTTTT. Translated: CASSIVKGTGELFF.

This clonotype has a handful of counts. This chain's CDR3 is CSASVWGPLGGYTF. DNA for the CDR3: TGCAGTGCTAGTGTTTGGGGGCCATTGGGAGGCTACACCTTC. V and J are TRBV20-1 and TRBJ1-2, with D tentatively TRBD1 (6 bases). V shed 3 bases and J shed 8 bases, with 19 bases lying between them. This CDR3 comprises 14 residues. From germline, CDR1 is DFQATT and CDR2 SNEGSKA (reference sequence).

This clonotype was counted a few times. The rearrangement links TRBV2 to TRBJ1-1; the D is unclear. The CDR3 loop spans 13 amino acids. Between the trimmed V and J ends, which lost 7 bases and 5 bases, there was a span of 14 bases. CDR1 and CDR2 (germline): SNHLY, FYNNEI. CDR3 bases: TGTGCCAGCAATTCCCCCCCGGGGACTGAAGCTTTCTTT. The encoded protein is CASNSPPGTEAFF.

This clonotype has more than one count but fewer than ten. Its ends do not fully match the called genes, so a read error is possible. The chain joins TRBV12-3 or TRBV12-4 to TRBJ2-3; no clear D gene. This CDR3 has 12 residues. The CDR3 region is CASSFSVVALSF. The CDR3 DNA reads TGTGCCAGCAGTTTCTCGGTCGTCGCTCTATCTTTT.

This chain joins TRBV5-1 and TRBJ2-7; 10 bases are shared with TRBD1. This CDR3 is 14 amino acids long. V lost 4 bases to trimming and J lost 3 bases; unmatched junction nucleotides: 4. Germline values: CDR1 SGHRS, CDR2 YFSETQ. The CDR3 is CASSTGQGLYEQYF. The CDR3 bases are TGCGCCAGCAGCACGGGACAGGGGCTCTACGAGCAGTACTTC. The variable domain in full, completed from reference TRBV5-1 and TRBJ2-7, reads KAGVTQTPRYLIKTRGQQVTLSCSPISGHRSVSWYQQTPGQGLQFLFEYFSETQRNKGNFPGRFSGRQFSNSRSEMNVSTLELGDSALYLCASSTGQGLYEQYFGPGTRLTVT.

This clonotype was seen a few times. V usage is TRBV19 and J usage is TRBJ1-5, with 10 positions matching TRBD1. Per the germline V gene, CDR1 is LNHDA and CDR2 is SQIVND (reference sequence). V lost 10 bases and J lost 0; bases outside the gene matches: 9. The CDR3 has 16 amino acids. The CDR3 DNA follows: TGTGCCACTACGTTGACAGGGGGCTTTAGCAATCAGCCCCAGCATTTT. This codes for CATTLTGGFSNQPQHF.

This clonotype has a count of ten or more. This sequence joins TRBV6-5 and TRBJ1-5; 8 nucleotides align to TRBD1. Trimming took 6 bases from V and 5 from J; bases not matched to a gene: 3. This CDR3 is 13 amino acids long. From germline, CDR1 is MNHEY and CDR2 SVGAGI. DNA for the CDR3: TGTGCCAGCAGACCACAGGGGGATCAGCCCCAGCATTTT. Its translation is CASRPQGDQPQHF.

This chain uses TRBV3-1 with TRBJ1-2; 10 positions match TRBD1. The CDR3 runs to 15 residues. CDR1 and CDR2 from the germline V gene are LGHDT and YNNKEL (reference sequence). V lost 0 bases, J lost 13 bases, and 11 bases stayed unmatched. This CDR3 is CASSQDWPGQGRPTF. CDR3 in DNA: TGTGCCAGCAGCCAAGATTGGCCGGGACAGGGGCGTCCCACCTTC.

This clonotype was counted ten times or more. The chain carries TRBV7-9 and TRBJ2-6; D perhaps matches TRBD1 (7 bases). Trimming cost V 5 bases and J 4 bases, with 15 bases left between them. The germline CDR1 and CDR2 sequences are SEHNR and FQNEAQ (reference sequence). The CDR3 covers 16 residues. This chain's CDR3 is CASSPRGDHGANVLTF. Here the CDR3 DNA reads TGTGCCAGCAGCCCCAGGGGGGATCACGGGGCCAACGTCCTGACTTTC.

This clonotype came up many times. This chain connects TRBV7-6 to TRBJ2-3, with TRBD2 identical over 11 bases. Trimming removed 2 bases from V and 2 bases from J; junction bases left unmatched: 12. CDR3 length: 19 amino acids. Looked up from germline, CDR1 is SGHVS and CDR2 is FNYEAQ. Written as DNA, the CDR3 is TGTGCCAGCAGCTTACCTATCAATAGCGGGGGGGACCTCACAGATACGCAGTATTTT. Protein: CASSLPINSGGDLTDTQYF.

This chain uses TRBV11-2 with TRBJ1-2; D gene ambiguous. The CDR3 has 14 residues. Germline CDR1 and CDR2: SGHAT and FQNNGV. Trimming shortened V by 0 bases and J by 5 bases, and 10 bases separated the two germline ends. The CDR3 loop is CASSLDRSAYGYTF. The DNA for the CDR3 is TGTGCCAGCAGCTTAGATCGGTCAGCGTATGGCTACACCTTC.

This clonotype was picked up a small number of times. The chain couples TRBV7-2 to TRBJ2-3; no reliable D call. The CDR3 spans 13 residues. The V end was cut by 3 bases, the J end by 4 bases, with 8 bases between. CDR1 is SGHTA and CDR2 is FQGNSA in the germline V gene. The CDR3 reads CASSFVTADTQYF. The CDR3 nucleotides are TGTGCCAGCAGCTTTGTGACGGCAGATACGCAGTATTTT.

This clonotype was counted at least ten times. The chain joins TRBV7-7 to TRBJ1-1; unclear D gene. The germline V and J ends were trimmed by 6 bases and 1 base, with 12 bases remaining between them. Per the germline V gene, CDR1 is SSHAT and CDR2 is FNYEAQ (reference sequence). The CDR3 consists of 14 residues. The CDR3 reads CASRPVGPNTEAFF. The CDR3 nucleotides read TGTGCCAGCAGGCCGGTCGGGCCGAACACTGAAGCTTTCTTT.

The chain links TRBV7-9 to TRBJ2-5, with 8 bases matching TRBD1. The CDR3 totals 14 residues. Looked up from germline, CDR1 is SEHNR and CDR2 is FQNEAQ (reference sequence). V was clipped by 2 bases and J by 4 bases; unmatched bases: 3. The DNA for the CDR3 is TGTGCCAGCAGCTTATTGGACAGGGCAGAGACCCAGTACTTC. It codes for CASSLLDRAETQYF. Combining the CDR3 with reference TRBV7-9 and TRBJ2-5 gives the whole variable domain DTGVSQNPRHKITKRGQNVTFRCDPISEHNRLYWYRQTLGQGPEFLTYFQNEAQLEKSRLLSDRFSAERPKGSFSTLEIQRTEQGDSAMYLCASSLLDRAETQYFGPGTRLLVL.

The genes are TRBV29-1 and TRBJ1-4, with D unclear. The ends were cut back, 0 bases at V and 7 bases at J, with 21 bases in the middle. This CDR3 is 17 amino acids long. Per germline, CDR1 SQVTM and CDR2 ANQGSEA. In DNA, the CDR3 is TGCAGCGTTGAAGATCCCGGTAGTACCAACAGCGGTGAAAAACTGTTTTTT. Its translation is CSVEDPGSTNSGEKLFF. The variable domain in full, completed from reference TRBV29-1 and TRBJ1-4, reads SAVISQKPSRDICQRGTSLTIQCQVDSQVTMMFWYRQQPGQSLTLIATANQGSEATYESGFVIDKFPISRPNLTFSTLTVSNMSPEDSSIYLCSVEDPGSTNSGEKLFFGSGTQLSVL.

This clonotype was seen a few times. The chain uses TRBV7-2 and TRBJ2-5; 7 bases fit TRBD1. The CDR3 runs to 14 residues. Germline CDR1 reads SGHTA; CDR2 reads FQGNSA. The trim removed 4 bases at V and 0 bases at J, leaving 2 bases unmatched. The CDR3 coding sequence is TGTGCCAGCAGCTGGGACAGATACCAAGAGACCCAGTACTTC. Residues: CASSWDRYQETQYF.

This clonotype was seen many times. This chain connects TRBV7-2 to TRBJ2-3; 7 bases align to TRBD1. The germline V gene has CDR1 SGHTA and CDR2 FQGNSA. The ends lost 3 bases at V and 2 bases at J; junction bases unmatched: 5. The CDR3 totals 15 residues. The CDR3 sequence is CASSLRGQLTDTQYF. DNA of the CDR3: TGTGCCAGCAGCTTGAGGGGACAGCTCACAGATACGCAGTATTTT.

This chain joins TRBV9 and TRBJ2-1; D call uncertain. Trimming removed 0 bases at V and 5 bases at J, with 9 bases between. The V gene's germline CDR1 is SGDLS and CDR2 YYNGEE. This CDR3 has 14 amino acids. CDR3 nucleotide sequence: TGTGCCAGCAGCGTAGTTGAGAGGCACAATGAGCAGTTCTTC. This encodes CASSVVERHNEQFF.

This clonotype was detected a few times. The chain carries TRBV28 and TRBJ1-1; a weak D match, TRBD1 (5 bases). Germline V gene data show CDR1 as MDHEN and CDR2 as SYDVKM. With 5 bases removed from V and 7 bases from J, the gap between germline ends came to 14 bases. This CDR3 is 13 amino acids long. CDR3 amino acids: CASSPPGEDEAFF. As DNA, the CDR3 is TGTGCCAGCAGTCCTCCGGGGGAGGATGAAGCTTTCTTT.

This chain connects TRBV9 to TRBJ2-3; 12 nucleotides match TRBD2. Germline V lookup: CDR1 SGDLS, CDR2 YYNGEE. The J segment lost 5 bases and the V segment lost 0 bases, leaving 10 bases of the junction unmatched. The CDR3 loop spans 18 amino acids. The CDR3 nucleotides are TGTGCCAGCAGCGTAGGAGGGGGACTAGCGGGTTCCCTAGATACGCAGTATTTT. Translating gives CASSVGGGLAGSLDTQYF. Together with reference TRBV9 and TRBJ2-3, the CDR3 gives the full variable domain: DSGVTQTPKHLITATGQRVTLRCSPRSGDLSVYWYQQSLDQGLQFLIQYYNGEERAKGNILERFSAQQFPDLHSELNLSSLELGDSALYFCASSVGGGLAGSLDTQYFGPGTRLTVL.

This clonotype was picked up a small number of times. The genes are TRBV25-1 and TRBJ2-5, with D perhaps matching TRBD1 (5 bases). The V gene's germline CDR1 is MGHDK and CDR2 SYGVNS. The CDR3 runs 12 residues. Trimming shortened V by 5 bases and J by 5 bases, and 9 bases separated the two germline ends. CDR3 nucleotides: TGTGCCAGCAGTCAGGGTTTGGAGACCCAGTACTTC. The encoded protein is CASSQGLETQYF.